The 13 T cell receptor beta chains below come from one sample, sequenced in a study of cytomegalovirus exposure and HLA in healthy donors. Both 60 Vbeta primers and 13 Jbeta primers went into the PCR. Sequenced by immunoSEQ multiplex PCR; TCRdb stores in-frame clones only, minus some. The sample holds over 100,000 clones, approximately 78% seen once. The sequenced material came from PBMCs. These receptors originate from a female donor in good health and CMV-seronegative.

This clone was seen once. The chain uses TRBV1 and TRBJ2-3; TRBD2, the D gene given by the table, was not confirmed from the DNA. TRBV1 represents a pseudogene. This CDR3 is built from 18 residues. The CDR3 nucleotides are TGCACCAGCAGCCGGGAATCCAGGGACGGGAGAGGGACAGATACGCAGTATTTT. Translation gives CTSSRESRDGRGTDTQYF.

CDR3 coding DNA: TGTGCCAGCACCAGGGGAATAGGAACTGAAGCTTTCTTT. It encodes CASTRGIGTEAFF. The V gene is TRBV27, the J gene TRBJ1-1; D perhaps matches TRBD1 (6 bases). CDR3 length: 13 residues. The germline CDR1 and CDR2 sequences are MNHEY and SMNVEV (reference sequence). V lost 7 bases and J lost 5, with 14 bases in between.

The chain employs TRBV25-1 and TRBJ1-6; a possible D gene is TRBD1 (5 bases). The V end lost 7 bases, the J end lost 7 bases, and 17 bases lay between the germline ends. The CDR3 consists of 15 residues. Germline V CDR1 and CDR2: MGHDK, SYGVNS. The CDR3: CASTEAGVGNSPLHF. For the CDR3, the DNA is TGTGCCAGCACTGAGGCGGGGGTTGGAAATTCACCCCTCCACTTT.

The sample holds a few counts of this clone. The rearrangement uses TRBV6-4 and TRBJ1-4; 8 positions agree with TRBD1. The CDR3 runs to 20 residues. V trimming: 0 bases; J trimming: 2 bases; junction bases outside the gene matches: 14. Germline CDR1 reads MRHNA; CDR2 reads SNTAGT. This chain's CDR3 is CASSDSCRGQRRGTNEKLFF. CDR3 DNA: TGTGCCAGCAGTGACTCGTGCAGGGGGCAACGGCGAGGGACTAATGAAAAACTGTTTTTT.

The chain links TRBV7-2 to TRBJ2-3; tentatively, D is TRBD1 (5 bases). Germline lookup yields CDR1 SGHTA and CDR2 FQGNSA. The V gene lost 5 bases and the J gene lost 10 bases, with 16 bases spanning the gap. The CDR3 length is 13 residues. CDR3 protein: CASSAGEEGAQYF. CDR3 in DNA: TGTGCCAGCAGCGCCGGAGAGGAAGGGGCGCAGTATTTT.

In the case of this clone: At the DNA level, this CDR3 is encoded by other sequences in the same sample as well. The V call is TRBV30, the J call TRBJ1-2, with D unresolved. This CDR3 contains 11 residues. Trimming shortened V by 1 base and J by 5 bases, and 5 bases separated the two germline ends. Germline V gives CDR1 GTSNPN, CDR2 SVGIG (reference sequence). As DNA, the CDR3 is TGTGCCTGGAGTGCGGGGTATGGCTACACCTTC. Translated: CAWSAGYGYTF.

The chain links TRBV19 to TRBJ1-1; D call uncertain. The CDR3 is 12 residues long. The V and J ends lost 11 bases and 1 base respectively, with 11 bases between them. Germline loops: CDR1 LNHDA, CDR2 SQIVND (reference sequence). The CDR3 bases are TGTGCCTCCCTTGGAGAGAACACTGAAGCTTTCTTT. It codes for CASLGENTEAFF.

The V call is TRBV5-4, the J call TRBJ1-3; 9 bases map to TRBD1. Germline V lookup: CDR1 SGHNT, CDR2 YYREEE (reference sequence). Trimming took 3 bases from V and 2 from J; bases not matched to a gene: 0. This CDR3 is built from 14 residues. CDR3 in DNA: TGTGCCAGCAGCTGGGACAGGGCTGGAAACACCATATATTTT. As protein: CASSWDRAGNTIYF.

This chain joins TRBV9 and TRBJ2-1, with a weak D call TRBD1 (6 bases). Per the germline V gene, CDR1 is SGDLS and CDR2 is YYNGEE. V was clipped by 5 bases and J by 3 bases, with 15 bases between them. The CDR3 spans 15 residues. The CDR3 DNA reads as TGTGCCAGCAGTGTTCAGGGGTACCTCTACAATGAGCAGTTCTTC. This gives the protein CASSVQGYLYNEQFF.

The J gene is TRBJ1-2, the V gene TRBV9, with D possibly TRBD1 on 5 matching bases. Trimming removed 3 bases at V and 8 bases at J, with 14 bases between. The CDR3 has 13 amino acids. CDR1 is SGDLS and CDR2 is YYNGEE in the germline V gene. The CDR3 DNA reads TGTGCCAGCAGCGCGAACCAGGGAAGCGGCTACACCTTC. Translation gives CASSANQGSGYTF.

A word on this clone: Other DNA sequences in the same sample also yield this CDR3. This chain connects TRBV7-2 to TRBJ2-1, with TRBD2 matching over 11 bases. This CDR3 has 15 amino acids. Germline V lookup: CDR1 SGHTA, CDR2 FQGNSA. Trimming took 1 base from V and 5 from J; bases not matched to a gene: 1. Here the CDR3 reads CASSLGLAGNNEQFF. CDR3 DNA sequence: TGTGCCAGCAGCTTAGGACTAGCGGGGAACAATGAGCAGTTCTTC. Filled out from reference TRBV7-2 and TRBJ2-1, the complete variable domain reads GAGVSQSPSNKVTEKGKDVELRCDPISGHTALYWYRQSLGQGLEFLIYFQGNSAPDKSGLPSDRFSAERTGGSVSTLTIQRTQQEDSAVYLCASSLGLAGNNEQFFGPGTRLTVL.

CDR3 nucleotide sequence: TGTGCCAGCAGCTTGGTCGCAGGGATTGGGGCAGATACGCAGTATTTT. This sequence encodes CASSLVAGIGADTQYF. This chain links TRBV5-6 with TRBJ2-3; TRBD1 is a possible D gene (5 bases). The germline CDR1 and CDR2 sequences are SGHDT and YYEEEE. V dropped 0 bases and J dropped 4 bases, with 15 bases sitting between them. The CDR3 runs to 16 residues.

The chain joins TRBV28 to TRBJ1-2, with TRBD1 matching over 10 bases. V trimming: 8 bases; J trimming: 3 bases; junction bases outside the gene matches: 6. The germline CDR1 and CDR2 sequences are MDHEN and SYDVKM. The CDR3 runs 14 residues. Written as DNA, the CDR3 is TGTGCCAGCGGGGGACAGGGGTTGGACTATGGCTACACCTTC. Encoded protein: CASGGQGLDYGYTF.